A single sample gave rise to the 15 T cell receptor beta chains below, sequenced in a study of blood T cell repertoires in COVID-19. Assay: immunoSEQ multiplex PCR; the TCRdb copy retains only in-frame clones and omits some. The sample has around 450,000 clones, around 90% seen once. The sample comprised PBMCs or T cells enriched from blood (not recorded which). The receptors were gathered from a woman younger than 30 with acute COVID-19.

The chain couples TRBV11-3 to TRBJ1-4; possibly TRBD1 for D (5 bases). The V end was cut by 5 bases, the J end by 10 bases, with 20 bases between. The CDR3 covers 15 residues. Germline assignment: CDR1 SGHNT and CDR2 YENEEA. The CDR3 coding sequence is TGTGCCAGCAGCCCAAGGGGACGGGACTTCGGAAAACTGTTTTTT. Its protein product is CASSPRGRDFGKLFF.

The chain employs TRBV5-1 and TRBJ1-1, with 9 bases identical to TRBD1. The V and J ends lost 4 bases and 0 bases, in that order; junction bases with no gene match: 4. The V gene's germline CDR1 is SGHRS and CDR2 YFSETQ. This CDR3 is 15 amino acids long. CDR3 protein: CASSPGTGMNTEAFF. CDR3 nucleotides: TGCGCCAGCAGCCCCGGGACAGGGATGAACACTGAAGCTTTCTTT.

This chain connects TRBV18 to TRBJ1-6; maybe TRBD1 (5 bases). Germline lookup yields CDR1 KGHSH and CDR2 LQKENI. Trimming took 2 bases from V and 7 from J, leaving 9 bases between them. The CDR3 extends over 14 amino acids. This chain's CDR3 is CASSPDSLNSPLHF. CDR3 DNA sequence: TGTGCCAGCTCACCAGACAGTTTAAATTCACCCCTCCACTTT.

The rearrangement joins TRBV19 to TRBJ1-2, with 10 bases fitting TRBD1. The CDR3 is made up of 15 amino acids. With 4 bases clipped from V and 1 base from J, the junction kept 3 bases outside the gene matches. Germline CDR1 and CDR2: LNHDA and SQIVND (reference sequence). The CDR3 protein is CASSRGTGDNYGYTF. In DNA form, the CDR3 reads TGTGCCAGTAGTAGAGGGACAGGGGATAACTATGGCTACACCTTC.

The chain carries TRBV5-4 and TRBJ1-2; maybe TRBD1 (5 bases). With 0 bases removed from V and 0 bases from J, the gap between germline ends came to 24 bases. CDR3 length: 20 amino acids. Germline V lookup: CDR1 SGHNT, CDR2 YYREEE (reference sequence). The CDR3 protein is CASSLGRTGHLTAANYGYTF. In DNA, the CDR3 is TGTGCCAGCAGCTTGGGCAGAACAGGTCACCTAACCGCAGCTAACTATGGCTACACCTTC. Full variable domain (rest looked up from reference TRBV5-4 and TRBJ1-2): ETGVTQSPTHLIKTRGQQVTLRCSSQSGHNTVSWYQQALGQGPQFIFQYYREEENGRGNFPPRFSGLQFPNYSSELNVNALELDDSALYLCASSLGRTGHLTAANYGYTFGSGTRLTVV.

The chain is built from TRBV11-2 and TRBJ2-1; 7 bases agree with TRBD2. Germline loops: CDR1 SGHAT, CDR2 FQNNGV. The CDR3 sequence is 16 residues long. V lost 6 bases, J lost 10 bases, and 18 bases stayed unmatched. CDR3 in DNA: TGTGCCAGCAGTTCTGCGGGGGAGCCCGGCGCGGGGGAGCAGTTCTTC. This sequence encodes CASSSAGEPGAGEQFF.

A note on this clone: The sample carries other DNA sequences with the same CDR3. J is TRBJ1-6 and V is TRBV3-1 (or the pseudogene TRBV3-2), with a weak D call TRBD1 (5 bases). V was shortened by 3 bases and J by 5 bases, with 8 bases between the two germline ends. Germline V lookup: CDR1 LGHDT, CDR2 YNNKEL (reference sequence). This CDR3 is 14 amino acids long. The chain's CDR3 is CASSQGQNNSPLHF. DNA for the CDR3: TGTGCCAGCAGCCAGGGGCAAAATAATTCACCCCTCCACTTT.

The J gene is TRBJ2-7, the V gene TRBV5-1, with D maybe TRBD1 (5 bases). The V end was cut by 0 bases, the J end by 7 bases, with 11 bases between. The CDR3 consists of 13 residues. Germline CDR1 is SGHRS and CDR2 is YFSETQ. CDR3 in DNA: TGCGCCAGCAGCTTGGATGTAAGACAGGAGCAGTACTTC. This encodes CASSLDVRQEQYF.

The chain combines TRBV28 with TRBJ2-1; 9 bases agree with TRBD1. The CDR3 is made up of 15 amino acids. Germline V lookup: CDR1 MDHEN, CDR2 SYDVKM. V lost 6 bases and J lost 5; bases outside the gene matches: 8. This chain's CDR3 is CASSSPGQGHNEQFF. The CDR3 DNA reads TGTGCCAGCAGCTCCCCCGGACAGGGGCACAATGAGCAGTTCTTC.

The V gene is TRBV9, the J gene TRBJ1-1; 7 nucleotides agree with TRBD1. The CDR3 sequence is 15 residues long. Germline loops: CDR1 SGDLS, CDR2 YYNGEE. J gave up 6 bases and V 0 bases, and 8 bases lay outside the gene matches. The CDR3 region has the DNA TGTGCCAGCAGCGTAGTAGGAGGGGGGACAGCTGAAGCTTTCTTT. This gives the protein CASSVVGGGTAEAFF.

The V and J genes are TRBV5-6 and TRBJ1-2; 11 bases match TRBD1. Germline loops: CDR1 SGHDT, CDR2 YYEEEE. Losses at the gene ends were 4 bases for V and 3 bases for J; bases not matched to a gene: 2. The CDR3 totals 14 residues. DNA for the CDR3: TGTGCCAGCAGCCCGGGACAGGGGGACTATGGCTACACCTTC. Amino acid sequence: CASSPGQGDYGYTF.

The chain employs TRBV11-2 and TRBJ1-6; D perhaps matches TRBD1 (5 bases). The germline V gene encodes CDR1 SGHAT and CDR2 FQNNGV. Trimming cost V 5 bases and J 0 bases, with 11 bases left between them. The CDR3 is 16 residues long. This chain's CDR3 is CASSVYRRSYNSPLHF. The CDR3 region has the DNA TGTGCCAGCAGCGTATACAGGCGCTCCTATAATTCACCCCTCCACTTT.

V gene TRBV15 combines with J gene TRBJ1-2; no clear D. Germline loops: CDR1 LNHNV, CDR2 YYDKDF (reference sequence). The CDR3 has 15 residues. Between the trimmed V and J ends, which lost 0 bases and 4 bases, there was a span of 12 bases. CDR3 sequence: CATSREFFSGYGYTF. In nucleotides, the CDR3 is TGTGCCACCAGCAGAGAGTTTTTTAGCGGCTATGGCTACACCTTC. Full variable domain (missing parts from reference TRBV15 and TRBJ1-2): DAMVIQNPRYQVTQFGKPVTLSCSQTLNHNVMYWYQQKSSQAPKLLFHYYDKDFNNEADTPDNFQSRRPNTSFCFLDIRSPGLGDTAMYLCATSREFFSGYGYTFGSGTRLTVV.

The chain carries TRBV5-4 and TRBJ2-1; 7 bases align to TRBD1. CDR3 length: 15 residues. V was clipped by 7 bases and J by 0 bases; unmatched bases: 7. Germline-derived CDR1 and CDR2 are SGHNT and YYREEE (reference sequence). This CDR3 is CASSATGSSYNEQFF. The CDR3 DNA follows: TGTGCCAGCTCTGCGACAGGGAGCTCCTACAATGAGCAGTTCTTC. Full variable domain (remainder filled in from reference TRBV5-4 and TRBJ2-1): ETGVTQSPTHLIKTRGQQVTLRCSSQSGHNTVSWYQQALGQGPQFIFQYYREEENGRGNFPPRFSGLQFPNYSSELNVNALELDDSALYLCASSATGSSYNEQFFGPGTRLTVL.

The V call is TRBV29-1, the J call TRBJ1-1; 7 positions match TRBD1. The V gene's germline CDR1 is SQVTM and CDR2 ANQGSEA. The CDR3 runs 12 residues. The ends lost 4 bases at V and 7 bases at J; junction bases unmatched: 6. CDR3 nucleotide sequence: TGCAGCGTTGGACAGGGCCACAATGAAGCTTTCTTT. Protein sequence: CSVGQGHNEAFF. Combining the CDR3 with reference TRBV29-1 and TRBJ1-1 gives the whole variable domain SAVISQKPSRDICQRGTSLTIQCQVDSQVTMMFWYRQQPGQSLTLIATANQGSEATYESGFVIDKFPISRPNLTFSTLTVSNMSPEDSSIYLCSVGQGHNEAFFGQGTRLTVV.